Listed below are T cell receptor beta chains from one sample, sequenced in a study of blood T cell repertoires in COVID-19. The repertoire was sequenced with immunoSEQ multiplex PCR; TCRdb's copy has only in-frame clones and lacks some. This sample yields approximately 210,000 clones, of which around 90% are seen a single time; approximately 4% belongs to the top ten. Sequences were obtained from peripheral blood. The receptors were sampled from a human donor in a cohort sampled during active COVID-19. The CDR3 runs from the conserved cysteine through the conserved F or W. The order of the fields is D gene, CDR3 length, J gene, clone size, V gene, CDR3 DNA, CDR3 protein. A D gene is named only where the DNA matches it firmly. A clone size is listed for some rows: how often the clone was seen (once, few, many), or a class if it is expanded.

>TRBD1|15|TRBJ2-1|.|TRBV24-1
TGTGCCACCAGTGATACACGGACAGGGGGCGATGAGCAGTTCTTC
CATSDTRTGGDEQFF
>.|15|TRBJ2-5|.|TRBV7-8
TGTGCCAGCAGCCCAGGGGCAGGGTGGTCGGAGACCCAGTACTTC
CASSPGAGWSETQYF
>TRBD1|14|TRBJ1-2|.|TRBV5-1
TGCGCCAGCAGCCCGGTGACAGGGGACTATGGCTACACCTTC
CASSPVTGDYGYTF
>TRBD2|16|TRBJ2-5|.|TRBV5-1
TGCGCCAGCAGCTCCTTCAGCGGGGGGGCGCAAGAGACCCAGTACTTC
CASSSFSGGAQETQYF
>TRBD2|15|TRBJ2-1|once|TRBV28
TGTGCCAGCAGTCCCCCCAGACTAGCGGGAGGAAGGCAGTTCTTC
CASSPPRLAGGRQFF
>TRBD1|20|TRBJ1-2|.|TRBV30
TGTGCCTGGAGTGAAAAGACGCCGGGACAGGCCATTCGGGCGATCTATGGCTACACCTTC
CAWSEKTPGQAIRAIYGYTF
>.|16|TRBJ2-1|.|TRBV29-1
TGCAGCGTTTCTGGCCTGACAGGAAAGATTAACAATGAGCAGTTCTTC
CSVSGLTGKINNEQFF
>TRBD2|16|TRBJ2-7|.|TRBV4-2
TGTGCCAGCAGCCAGGAAGGGACTAGCGACTCCTACGAGCAGTACTTC
CASSQEGTSDSYEQYF
>.|13|TRBJ1-5|.|TRBV2
TGTGCCAGCAGGGTAAACAACAATCAGCCCCAGCATTTT
CASRVNNNQPQHF
>TRBD2|19|TRBJ2-3|.|TRBV5-6
TGTGCCAGCAGCTCCCTTTCTAGTCCGGGCGGGAGGGCCCCAGATACGCAGTATTTT
CASSSLSSPGGRAPDTQYF
>.|12|TRBJ1-5|.|TRBV28
TGTGCCAGCTTTCCTTTTAATCAGCCCCAGCATTTT
CASFPFNQPQHF
>TRBD2|17|TRBJ2-5|.|TRBV18
TGTGCCAGCTCCCGCACTAGCGGGGGGGCCCCTGTCGAGACCCAGTACTTC
CASSRTSGGAPVETQYF
>.|13|TRBJ2-7|.|TRBV6-1
TGTGCCAGCAGTGAAGACATATCCTACGAGCAGTACTTC
CASSEDISYEQYF
>TRBD2|16|TRBJ2-7|once|TRBV4-1
TGCGCCAGCAGCCAAGATACTAGCGGGGGGGCTTACGAGCAGTACTTC
CASSQDTSGGAYEQYF
>TRBD2|13|TRBJ2-1|.|TRBV10-2
TGCGCCAGCAGTGAGATCGGGGGGGATGAGCAGTTCTTC
CASSEIGGDEQFF
>TRBD1|13|TRBJ1-1|once|TRBV9
TGTGCCAGCAGCGCGACAGGGTTGTCGGATGCTTTCTTT
CASSATGLSDAFF
>TRBD1|15|TRBJ1-3|.|TRBV4-1
TGCGCCAGCAGCCGTCAACAGGGGGGTGGAAACACCATATATTTT
CASSRQQGGGNTIYF
>.|14|TRBJ2-1|.|TRBV7-2
TGTGCCAGCAGCTTAGCTTCAGGGAACAATGAGCAGTTCTTC
CASSLASGNNEQFF
>TRBD2|14|TRBJ2-5|.|TRBV11-3
TGTGCCAGCAGCTCTCGGGAGGACCAAGAGACCCAGTACTTC
CASSSREDQETQYF
>TRBD1|16|TRBJ2-3|once|TRBV5-5
TGTGCCAGCAGCCGGACAGGAATCGCTAGCACAGATACGCAGTATTTT
CASSRTGIASTDTQYF
>TRBD1|16|TRBJ1-3|.|TRBV3-1/TRBV3-2
TGTGCCAGCAGCCAATGGGACAGGGTAGCAGGAAACACCATATATTTT
CASSQWDRVAGNTIYF